The TCR beta chain described here comes from a study of cytomegalovirus exposure and HLA in healthy donors. The study's findings and limits: TCR beta chain V- and J-gene trimming was linked, in a later analysis, to a missense variant in DCLRE1C.

J lost 5 bases, V lost 6 bases, and 6 bases had no gene match. The CDR3 covers 13 residues. Germline V gives CDR1 MNHEY, CDR2 SVGAGI. The PCR was carried out with 60 Vbeta primers and 13 Jbeta primers. Assay: immunoSEQ multiplex PCR; the TCRdb copy retains only in-frame clones and omits some. The profile shows 190,000 or so clones, roughly 87% of them singletons. Only one count was recorded for this clone. Its target is not known. This chain uses TRBV6-5 with TRBJ2-7; 8 positions agree with TRBD1. The TCR originated in a man aged 50 or older in good health and CMV-seronegative. The sample taken for sequencing was PBMCs. CDR3 sequence: CASRRQGTHEQYF. The CDR3 DNA reads TGTGCCAGCAGGAGACAGGGGACCCACGAGCAGTACTTC.